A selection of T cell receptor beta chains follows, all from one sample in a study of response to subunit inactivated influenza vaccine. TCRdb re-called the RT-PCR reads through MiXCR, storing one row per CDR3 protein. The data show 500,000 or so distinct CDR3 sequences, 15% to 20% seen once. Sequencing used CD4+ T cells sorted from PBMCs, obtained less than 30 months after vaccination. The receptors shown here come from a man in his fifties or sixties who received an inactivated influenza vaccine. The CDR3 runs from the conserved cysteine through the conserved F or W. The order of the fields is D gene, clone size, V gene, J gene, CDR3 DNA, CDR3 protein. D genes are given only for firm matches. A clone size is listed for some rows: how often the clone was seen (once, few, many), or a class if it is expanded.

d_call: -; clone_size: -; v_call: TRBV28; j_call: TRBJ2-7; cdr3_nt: TGTGCCAGCAGTTATGTCGTGATTCCCTACGAGCAGTACTTC; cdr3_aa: CASSYVVIPYEQYF
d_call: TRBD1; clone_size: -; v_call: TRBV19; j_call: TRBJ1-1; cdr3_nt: TGTGCCAGTAGTATCCTCTACAGGGGTACTGAAGCTTTCTTT; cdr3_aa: CASSILYRGTEAFF
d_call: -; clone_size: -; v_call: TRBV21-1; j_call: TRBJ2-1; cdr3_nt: TGTGCTTCTTGTCGTCCCAGCAGCGGGGAAAGCTCCTACAATGAGCAGTTCTTC; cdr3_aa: CASCRPSSGESSYNEQFF
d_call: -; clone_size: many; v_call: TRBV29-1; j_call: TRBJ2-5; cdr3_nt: TGCAGCACCAACGGAGGAGGGGTGCGGGAGACCCAGTACTTC; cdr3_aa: CSTNGGGVRETQYF
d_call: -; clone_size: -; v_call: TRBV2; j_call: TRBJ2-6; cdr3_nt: TGTGCCAGCAACCGGGACGTAGCTGGGGCCAACGTCCTGACTTTC; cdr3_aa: CASNRDVAGANVLTF
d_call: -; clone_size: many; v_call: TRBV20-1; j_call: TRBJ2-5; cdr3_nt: TGCAGTGCTAGAGACCTTACTAGCTCCGTCGAGACCCAGTACTTC; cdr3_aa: CSARDLTSSVETQYF
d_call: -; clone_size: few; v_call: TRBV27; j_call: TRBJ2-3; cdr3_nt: TGTGCCAGCAGTTTATCGATTGGGGCTCGGACACGCACAGATACGCAGTATTTT; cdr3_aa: CASSLSIGARTRTDTQYF
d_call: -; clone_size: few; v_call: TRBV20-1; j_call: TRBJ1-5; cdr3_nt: TGCAGTGCTCGATACGGGACGGCGAATCAGCCCCAGCATTTT; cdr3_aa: CSARYGTANQPQHF
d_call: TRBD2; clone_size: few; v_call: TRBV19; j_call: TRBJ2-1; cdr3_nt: TGTGCCAGTAGGGCTAGCGGGCGCAATGAGCAGTTCTTC; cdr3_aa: CASRASGRNEQFF
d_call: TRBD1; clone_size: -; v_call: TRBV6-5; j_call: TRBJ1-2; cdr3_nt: TGTGCCAGCAGTTTAATACAGGGGGCCGACTATGGCTACACCTTC; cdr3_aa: CASSLIQGADYGYTF
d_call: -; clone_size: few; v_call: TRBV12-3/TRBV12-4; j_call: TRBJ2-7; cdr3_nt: TGTGCCAGCAGTGCCGCCGGCCCCGCGAAGCAGTACTTC; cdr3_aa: CASSAAGPAKQYF
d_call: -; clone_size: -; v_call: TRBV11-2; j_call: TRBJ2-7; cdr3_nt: TGTGCCAGCAGCTTAAGGGTGGGGGGGCTGTACGAGCAGTACTTC; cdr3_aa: CASSLRVGGLYEQYF
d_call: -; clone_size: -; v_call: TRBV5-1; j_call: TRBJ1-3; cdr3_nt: TGCGCCAGCAGCTCCGGCATACTCTCTGGAAACACCATATATTTT; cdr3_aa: CASSSGILSGNTIYF
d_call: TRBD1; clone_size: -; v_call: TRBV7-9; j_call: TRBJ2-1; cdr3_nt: TGTGCCAGCAGCTTCGACAGGGGGCAGGGGAATGAGCAGTTCTTC; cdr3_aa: CASSFDRGQGNEQFF
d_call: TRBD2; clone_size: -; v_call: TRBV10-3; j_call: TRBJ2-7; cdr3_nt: TGTGCCATCAGGGAAACTAGCGGAGCCTACGAGCAGTACTTC; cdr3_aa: CAIRETSGAYEQYF
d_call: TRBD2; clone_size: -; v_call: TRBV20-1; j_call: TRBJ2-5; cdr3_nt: TGCAGTGCTAGTCTAGCGGGGGGGTCCTTAGAGACCCAGTACTTC; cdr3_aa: CSASLAGGSLETQYF